This T cell receptor (beta chain) is drawn from a study of memory CD4+ T cells and cytomegalovirus serostatus. V was clipped by 2 bases and J by 5 bases; unmatched bases: 7. CDR3 length: 14 amino acids. The V gene's germline CDR1 is GTSNPN and CDR2 SVGIG (reference sequence). Produced via immunoSEQ multiplex PCR; TCRdb's table is partial and in-frame only. The sample yields fewer than 35,000 clones, about 75% seen once. The sort gate was single viable CD3+CD4+CD8-CD45RO+ cells for memory CD4+ T cells. For this clone: What it binds is not known.

Study results and caveats: Median bootstrapped AUC for CMV status was about 0.94 originally, about 0.9 US-trained.

Source material: memory CD4+ T cells from blood. This sequence originates from an adult in good health and CMV-seronegative. The chain uses TRBV30 and TRBJ2-5, with 8 bases matching TRBD2. The CDR3, as DNA: TGTGCCTGGAGTTTCCGGGGGGGCGAGGAGACCCAGTACTTC. Its translation is CAWSFRGGEETQYF.